These T cell receptor beta chains were read from a single sample in a study of blood T cell repertoires in COVID-19. Sequencing was performed with immunoSEQ multiplex PCR; in TCRdb, only in-frame clones are kept and a portion is missing. Among about 490,000 clones listed, approximately 83% were seen once. The sample was peripheral blood. Every receptor here comes from a human donor in a cohort sampled during active COVID-19. Each CDR3 is given with its conserved first and last residue. Fields, in order: J gene, D gene, V gene, clone size, CDR3 protein, CDR3 DNA. The D gene is left open where the match is weak. Clone size is given for some rows only: seen once, a few or many times, or a class if the clone is expanded.

TRBJ1-2 . TRBV5-4 few CASSLDGAGGYGYTF TGTGCCAGCAGCTTGGACGGGGCGGGAGGCTATGGCTACACCTTC
TRBJ2-7 TRBD2 TRBV27 . CASSSPGTSATYEQYF TGTGCCAGCAGTTCACCAGGGACTAGCGCGACCTACGAGCAGTACTTC
TRBJ2-7 TRBD2 TRBV18 once CASSGSGRSPYEQYF TGTGCCAGCTCAGGTAGCGGGAGATCTCCCTACGAGCAGTACTTC
TRBJ2-2 TRBD2 TRBV19 . CASSTREGSGELFF TGTGCCAGTAGTACTCGGGAGGGCTCCGGGGAGCTGTTTTTT
TRBJ1-5 . TRBV6-1 . CASSDRGSNQPQHF TGTGCCAGCAGTGATAGGGGAAGCAATCAGCCCCAGCATTTT
TRBJ1-1 . TRBV7-3 . CASSLTGDTEAFF TGTGCCAGCAGCTTAACCGGGGACACTGAAGCTTTCTTT
TRBJ1-1 . TRBV3-1/TRBV3-2 . CASSLSAPSTEAFF TGTGCCAGCAGCCTCTCTGCCCCGAGCACTGAAGCTTTCTTT
TRBJ1-5 TRBD1 TRBV30 . CAWRRTGGNQPQHF TGTGCCTGGAGAAGGACAGGGGGTAATCAGCCCCAGCATTTT
TRBJ2-1 . TRBV29-1 . CSVEPGVSNEQFF TGCAGCGTTGAACCGGGAGTATCGAATGAGCAGTTCTTC
TRBJ2-5 TRBD2 TRBV28 . CASSLAGGFLQETQYF TGTGCCAGCAGTCTAGCGGGAGGGTTTCTCCAAGAGACCCAGTACTTC
TRBJ2-2 . TRBV7-9 . CASSPTSGAGELFF TGTGCCAGCAGCCCAACCTCCGGGGCCGGGGAGCTGTTTTTT
TRBJ2-1 TRBD2 TRBV13 . CASSLRTSGSGPFF TGTGCCAGCAGCCTTCGGACTAGCGGGAGTGGTCCGTTCTTC
TRBJ1-5 TRBD1 TRBV7-2 . CASSLTKLGTGGIGGPQHF TGTGCCAGCAGCTTGACGAAGTTGGGGACAGGAGGCATTGGTGGCCCCCAGCATTTT
TRBJ1-1 . TRBV7-2 . CASSLVHMNTEAFF TGTGCCAGCAGCTTAGTACATATGAACACTGAAGCTTTCTTT
TRBJ2-3 TRBD2 TRBV30 . CAWGRTSGSNTQYF TGTGCCTGGGGGAGGACTAGCGGGAGTAATACGCAGTATTTT
TRBJ1-1 TRBD1 TRBV5-1 . CASSLQGATEAFF TGCGCCAGCAGCCTTCAGGGGGCGACTGAAGCTTTCTTT
TRBJ1-1 . TRBV27 . CASRLTELNTEAFF TGTGCCAGCAGATTGACAGAGCTGAACACTGAAGCTTTCTTT
TRBJ2-1 TRBD2 TRBV15 . CATSSRLAGNEQFF TGTGCCACCAGCAGTAGACTAGCCGGCAATGAGCAGTTCTTC
TRBJ2-7 . TRBV21-1 . CASSKSQDYEQYF TGTGCCAGCAGCAAATCGCAGGATTACGAGCAGTACTTC
TRBJ1-1 . TRBV29-1 . CSGGRVGVTEAFF TGCAGCGGCGGGAGGGTAGGGGTCACTGAAGCTTTCTTT
TRBJ2-7 . TRBV19 . CASSTPGQTYEQYF TGTGCCAGTAGTACCCCCGGACAAACCTACGAGCAGTACTTC
TRBJ2-1 TRBD2 TRBV11-3 . CASSLGGLAGEDNEQFF TGTGCCAGCAGCTTAGGAGGGCTAGCGGGAGAAGACAATGAGCAGTTCTTC
TRBJ1-1 . TRBV10-3 . CAISEQGVNTEAFF TGTGCCATCAGTGAACAGGGTGTGAACACTGAAGCTTTCTTT
TRBJ2-2 . TRBV30 . CARGAGKDIGELFF TGTGCCCGCGGGGCAGGGAAGGACATCGGGGAGCTGTTTTTT
TRBJ1-1 . TRBV30 . CAGSWMAGRGEAFF TGTGCCGGATCTTGGATGGCCGGACGGGGGGAAGCTTTCTTT
TRBJ2-5 TRBD1 TRBV7-2 . CASSVLRGHQETQYF TGTGCCAGCAGCGTTTTGAGGGGGCATCAAGAGACCCAGTACTTC
TRBJ2-3 . TRBV7-2 . CASSPGSSPLTDTQYF TGTGCCAGCAGCCCAGGGTCCTCACCTCTCACAGATACGCAGTATTTT
TRBJ1-1 TRBD1 TRBV27 . CASSLSLRGQGNTEAFF TGTGCCAGCAGTTTATCTTTACGGGGACAGGGGAACACTGAAGCTTTCTTT
TRBJ2-7 . TRBV6-5 . CASYNSWKEQYF TGTGCCAGCTATAATAGCTGGAAGGAGCAGTACTTC
TRBJ2-7 TRBD2 TRBV6-5 . CASSYNRLAPGEQYF TGTGCCAGCAGTTACAACCGACTAGCGCCAGGCGAGCAGTACTTC
TRBJ2-2 . TRBV6-1 . CASSDLVVFSDTGELFF TGTGCCAGCAGTGATCTAGTGGTGTTCAGCGACACCGGGGAGCTGTTTTTT
TRBJ2-7 . TRBV5-8 . CASSSFYEQYF TGTGCCAGCAGCTCCTTCTACGAGCAGTACTTC
TRBJ2-1 . TRBV11-2 . CASSLGLAGRTGGQFF TGTGCCAGCAGCTTAGGGTTAGCTGGACGTACCGGAGGGCAGTTCTTC
TRBJ1-2 TRBD1 TRBV30 . CAWSGRQGNYGYTF TGTGCCTGGAGTGGGCGACAGGGTAACTATGGCTACACCTTC
TRBJ2-3 TRBD2 TRBV7-6 . CASSLALASGRAPTDTQYF TGTGCCAGCAGCTTAGCGCTGGCTAGCGGGAGGGCCCCCACAGATACGCAGTATTTT
TRBJ2-3 TRBD2 TRBV3-1/TRBV3-2 few CASSLGLAGGDTQYF TGTGCCAGCAGCCTGGGACTAGCGGGAGGAGATACGCAGTATTTT
TRBJ1-5 . TRBV29-1 . CSVAWQNSNQPQHF TGCAGCGTGGCTTGGCAGAATAGCAATCAGCCCCAGCATTTT
TRBJ2-1 . TRBV9 . CASSVVEGRFSSYNEQFF TGTGCCAGCAGCGTAGTGGAGGGACGTTTTAGCTCCTACAATGAGCAGTTCTTC
TRBJ1-2 . TRBV6-5 . CASRKGGFYGYTF TGTGCCAGCAGGAAGGGAGGGTTCTATGGCTACACCTTC
TRBJ2-7 . TRBV4-3 . CASSQDREQYF TGCGCCAGCAGCCAAGATCGCGAGCAGTACTTC
TRBJ2-5 TRBD1 TRBV28 . CASSFRTGLGGETQYF TGTGCCAGCAGTTTCCGGACAGGCCTGGGCGGCGAGACCCAGTACTTC